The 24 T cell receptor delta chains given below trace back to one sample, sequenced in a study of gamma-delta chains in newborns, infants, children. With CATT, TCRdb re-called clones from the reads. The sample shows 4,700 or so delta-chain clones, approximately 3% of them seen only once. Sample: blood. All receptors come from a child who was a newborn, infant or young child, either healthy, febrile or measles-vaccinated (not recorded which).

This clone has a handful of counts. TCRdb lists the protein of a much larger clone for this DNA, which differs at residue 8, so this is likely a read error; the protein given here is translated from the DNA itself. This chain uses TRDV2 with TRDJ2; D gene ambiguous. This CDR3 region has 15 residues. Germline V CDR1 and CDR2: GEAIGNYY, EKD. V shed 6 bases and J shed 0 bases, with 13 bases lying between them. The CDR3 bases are TGTGCCTGTCAAGCTAGTCATACTTTGACAGCACAACTCTTCTTT. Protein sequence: CACQASHTLTAQLFF.

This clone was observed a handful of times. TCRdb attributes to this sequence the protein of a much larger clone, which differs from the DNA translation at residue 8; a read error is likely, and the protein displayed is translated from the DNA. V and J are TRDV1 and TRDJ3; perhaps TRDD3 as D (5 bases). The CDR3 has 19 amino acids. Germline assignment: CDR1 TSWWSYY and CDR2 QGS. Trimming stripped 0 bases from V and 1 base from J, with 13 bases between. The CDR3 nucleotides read TGTGCTCTTGGGGAACTGGGGACATCCCCTTCCTGGGACACCCGACAGATGTTTTTC. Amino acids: CALGELGTSPSWDTRQMFF.

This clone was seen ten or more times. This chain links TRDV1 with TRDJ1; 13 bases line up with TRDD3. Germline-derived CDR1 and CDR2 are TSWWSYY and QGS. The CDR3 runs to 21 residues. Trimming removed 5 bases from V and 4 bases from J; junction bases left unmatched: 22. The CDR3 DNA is TGTGCTCTTGGGCCCCGGGGTCCTACTAATACTGGGGGATACGCGCGCGATAAACTCATCTTT. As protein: CALGPRGPTNTGGYARDKLIF.

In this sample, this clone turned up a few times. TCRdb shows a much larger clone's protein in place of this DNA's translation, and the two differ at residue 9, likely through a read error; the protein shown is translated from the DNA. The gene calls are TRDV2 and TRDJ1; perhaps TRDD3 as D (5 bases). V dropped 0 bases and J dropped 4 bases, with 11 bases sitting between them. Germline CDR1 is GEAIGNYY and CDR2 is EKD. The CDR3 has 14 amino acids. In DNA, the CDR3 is TGTGCCTGTGACACCAGGGTTGGGATCGATAAACTCATCTTT. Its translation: CACDTRVGIDKLIF.

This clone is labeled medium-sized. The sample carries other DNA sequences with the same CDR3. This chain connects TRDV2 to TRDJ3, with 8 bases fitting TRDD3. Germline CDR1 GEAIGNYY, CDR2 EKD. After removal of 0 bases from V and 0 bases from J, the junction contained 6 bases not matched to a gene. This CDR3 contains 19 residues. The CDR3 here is CACDTVLGALSWDTRQMFF. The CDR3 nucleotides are TGTGCCTGTGACACCGTACTGGGGGCCCTCTCCTGGGACACCCGACAGATGTTTTTC.

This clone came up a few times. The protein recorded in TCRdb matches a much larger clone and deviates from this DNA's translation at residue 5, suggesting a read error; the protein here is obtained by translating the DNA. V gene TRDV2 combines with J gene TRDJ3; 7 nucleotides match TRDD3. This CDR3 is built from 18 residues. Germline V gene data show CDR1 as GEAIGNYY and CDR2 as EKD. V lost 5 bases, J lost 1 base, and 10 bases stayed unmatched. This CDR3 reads CACGKGYSKSWDTRQMFF. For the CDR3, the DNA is TGTGCCTGTGGCAAGGGATACAGTAAGTCCTGGGACACCCGACAGATGTTTTTC.

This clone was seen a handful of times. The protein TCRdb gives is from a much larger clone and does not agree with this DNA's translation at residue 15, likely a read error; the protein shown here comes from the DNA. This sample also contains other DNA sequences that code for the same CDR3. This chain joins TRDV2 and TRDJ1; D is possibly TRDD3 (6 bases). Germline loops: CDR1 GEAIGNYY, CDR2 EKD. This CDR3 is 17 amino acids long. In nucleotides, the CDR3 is TGTGCCTGTGACACCGGATTAGGGGGCCGACCGTGGGATAAACCCATCTTT. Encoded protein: CACDTGLGGRPWDKPIF.

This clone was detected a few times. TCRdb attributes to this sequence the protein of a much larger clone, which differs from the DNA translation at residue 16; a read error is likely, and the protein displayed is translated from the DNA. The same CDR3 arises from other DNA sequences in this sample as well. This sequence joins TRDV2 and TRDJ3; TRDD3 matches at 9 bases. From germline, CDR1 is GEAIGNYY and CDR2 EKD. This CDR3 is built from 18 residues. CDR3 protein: CACDTWGISSWDTRQTFF. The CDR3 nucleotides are TGTGCCTGTGACACCTGGGGGATAAGCTCCTGGGACACCCGACAGACGTTTTTC.

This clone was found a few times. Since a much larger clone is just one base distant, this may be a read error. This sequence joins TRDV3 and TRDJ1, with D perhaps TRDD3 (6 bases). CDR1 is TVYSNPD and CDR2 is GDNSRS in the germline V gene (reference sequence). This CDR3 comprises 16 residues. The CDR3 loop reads CSRAEDGGKGTDKLIF. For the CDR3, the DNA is TGTTCCCGGGCTGAGGACGGGGGGAAAGGGACCGATAAACTCATCTTT.

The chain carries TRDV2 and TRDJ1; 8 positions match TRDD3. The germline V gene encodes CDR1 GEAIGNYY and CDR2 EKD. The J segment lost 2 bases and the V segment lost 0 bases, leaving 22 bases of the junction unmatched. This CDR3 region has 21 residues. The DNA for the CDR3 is TGTGCCTGTGACACCCCGCCTGCTGGGGGAACCCGGGGGGGCCAGACCGATAAACTCATCTTT. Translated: CACDTPPAGGTRGGQTDKLIF.

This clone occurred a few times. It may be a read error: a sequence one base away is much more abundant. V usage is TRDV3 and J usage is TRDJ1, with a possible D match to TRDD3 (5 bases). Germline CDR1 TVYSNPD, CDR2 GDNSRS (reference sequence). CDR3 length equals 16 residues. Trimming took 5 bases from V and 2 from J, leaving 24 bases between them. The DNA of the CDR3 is TGTGCCCGGGCTGAGGACGAGGGGAAAGGGACCGATAAACTCATCTTT. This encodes CARAEDEGKGTDKLIF.

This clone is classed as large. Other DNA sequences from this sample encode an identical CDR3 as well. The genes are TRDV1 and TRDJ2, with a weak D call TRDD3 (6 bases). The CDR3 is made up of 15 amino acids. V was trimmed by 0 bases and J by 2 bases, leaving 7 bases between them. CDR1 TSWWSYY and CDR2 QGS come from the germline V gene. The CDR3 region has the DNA TGTGCTCTTGGGGAACTAGGGATATTGACAGCACAACTCTTCTTT. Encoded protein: CALGELGILTAQLFF.

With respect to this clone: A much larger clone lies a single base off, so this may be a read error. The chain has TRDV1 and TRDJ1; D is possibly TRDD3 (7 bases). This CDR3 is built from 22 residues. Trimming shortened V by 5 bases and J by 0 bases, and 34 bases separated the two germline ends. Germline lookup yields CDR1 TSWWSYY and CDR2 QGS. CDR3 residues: CALGTPAFPKTGVNIYTDKLIF. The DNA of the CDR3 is TGTGCTCTTGGGACTCCGGCCTTCCCAAAGACTGGGGTCAATATCTACACCGATAAACTCATCTTT.

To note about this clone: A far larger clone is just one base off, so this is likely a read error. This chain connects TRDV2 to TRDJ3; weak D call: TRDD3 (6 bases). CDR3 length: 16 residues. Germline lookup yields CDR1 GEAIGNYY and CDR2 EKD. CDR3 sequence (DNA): TGTGCCCGTGACAAAAGATACGGATGGGACACCCGACAGATGTTTTTC. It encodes CARDKRYGWDTRQMFF.

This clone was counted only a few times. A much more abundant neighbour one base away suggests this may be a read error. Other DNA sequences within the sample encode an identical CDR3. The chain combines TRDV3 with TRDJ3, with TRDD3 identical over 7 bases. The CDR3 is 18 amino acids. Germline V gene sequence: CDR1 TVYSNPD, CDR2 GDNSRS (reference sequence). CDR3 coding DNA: TGTGCCTTTAGCTGCGGGATACAGGTCTCCTGGGACACCCGGCAGATGTTTTTC. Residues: CAFSCGIQVSWDTRQMFF.

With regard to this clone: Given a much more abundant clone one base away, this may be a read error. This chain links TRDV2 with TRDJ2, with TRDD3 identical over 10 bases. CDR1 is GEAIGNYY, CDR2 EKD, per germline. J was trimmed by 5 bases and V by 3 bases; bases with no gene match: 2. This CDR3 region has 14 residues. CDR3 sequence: CACDAWGITAQLFF. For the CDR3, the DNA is TGTGCCTGTGACGCCTGGGGGATAACAGCACAACTCTTCTTT.

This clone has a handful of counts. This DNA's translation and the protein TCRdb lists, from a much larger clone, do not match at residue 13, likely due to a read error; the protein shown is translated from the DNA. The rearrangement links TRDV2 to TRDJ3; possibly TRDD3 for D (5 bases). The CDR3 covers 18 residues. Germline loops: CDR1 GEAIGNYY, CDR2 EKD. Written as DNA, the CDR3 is TGTGCCTGTGACGTCAGGATTTCGACCGCCTGGGACATCCGACAGATGTTTTTC. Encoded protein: CACDVRISTAWDIRQMFF.

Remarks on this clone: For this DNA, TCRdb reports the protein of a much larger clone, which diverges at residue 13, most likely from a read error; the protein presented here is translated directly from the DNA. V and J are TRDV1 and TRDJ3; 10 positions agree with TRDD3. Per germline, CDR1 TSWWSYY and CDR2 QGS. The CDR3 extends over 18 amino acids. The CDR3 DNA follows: TGTGCTCTTGGGGAAGTACTGGGGGATTCCTGGGACGCCCGACAGATGTTTTTC. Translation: CALGEVLGDSWDARQMFF.

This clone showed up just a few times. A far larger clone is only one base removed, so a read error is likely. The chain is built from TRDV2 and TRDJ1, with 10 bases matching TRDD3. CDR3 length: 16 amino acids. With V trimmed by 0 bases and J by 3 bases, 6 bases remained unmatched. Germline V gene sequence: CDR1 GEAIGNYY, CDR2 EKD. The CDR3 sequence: CACDTAPTGGSDKLIF. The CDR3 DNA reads TGTGCCTGTGACACCGCCCCAACTGGGGGATCCGATAAACTCATCTTT.

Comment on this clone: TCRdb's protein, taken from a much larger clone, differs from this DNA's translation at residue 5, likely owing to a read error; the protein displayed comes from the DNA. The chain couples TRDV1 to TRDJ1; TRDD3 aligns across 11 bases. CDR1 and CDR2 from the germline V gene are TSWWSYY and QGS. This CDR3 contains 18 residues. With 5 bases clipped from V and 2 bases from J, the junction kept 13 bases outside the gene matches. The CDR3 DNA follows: TGTGCTCTTGGGTTAAAAATGGGGGATACGCTAGTAACCGATAAACTCATCTTT. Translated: CALGLKMGDTLVTDKLIF.

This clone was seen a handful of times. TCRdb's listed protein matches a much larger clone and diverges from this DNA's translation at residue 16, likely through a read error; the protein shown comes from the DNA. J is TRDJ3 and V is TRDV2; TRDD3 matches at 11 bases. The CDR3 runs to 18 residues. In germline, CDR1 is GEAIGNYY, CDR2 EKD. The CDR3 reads CACDAAGGYSWDTRQRFF. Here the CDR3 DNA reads TGTGCCTGTGACGCTGCTGGGGGATACTCCTGGGACACCCGACAGAGGTTTTTC.

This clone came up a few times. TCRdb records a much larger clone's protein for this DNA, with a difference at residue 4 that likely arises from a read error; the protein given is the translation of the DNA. DNA of the CDR3: TGTGCCTGCGAAATACTGGGGGATACGACAGCACAACTCTTCTTT. It is translated as CACEILGDTTAQLFF. J is TRDJ2 and V is TRDV2, with 12 bases lining up with TRDD3. The CDR3 has 15 amino acids. Germline CDR1 reads GEAIGNYY; CDR2 reads EKD. V gave up 7 bases and J gave up 4 bases; unmatched junction bases: 6.

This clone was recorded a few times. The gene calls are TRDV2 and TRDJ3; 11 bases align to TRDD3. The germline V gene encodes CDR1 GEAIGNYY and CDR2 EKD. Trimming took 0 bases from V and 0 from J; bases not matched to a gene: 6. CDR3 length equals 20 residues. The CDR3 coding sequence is TGTGCCTGTGACACCGTTCGTACTGGGGGATACTCCTGGGACACCCGACAGATGTTTTTC. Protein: CACDTVRTGGYSWDTRQMFF.

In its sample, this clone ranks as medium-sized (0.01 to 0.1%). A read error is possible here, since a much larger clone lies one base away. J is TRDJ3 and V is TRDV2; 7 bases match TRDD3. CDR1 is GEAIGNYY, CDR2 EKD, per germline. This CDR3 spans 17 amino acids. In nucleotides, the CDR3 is TGTGCCTGTGACACCTGGGGGAGCTCCTTGGACACCCGACAGATGTTTTTC. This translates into CACDTWGSSLDTRQMFF.